The sequence of this T cell receptor (beta chain) was determined in a study of T cell repertoires in cytomegalovirus infection. Study-wide background: CMV epitopes in the study were HLA-C-restricted (recently identified) and HLA-B-restricted (well studied).

There are a few counts of this clonotype. The antigen is not known. A single record per CDR3 protein comes from TCRdb applying MiXCR to the reads. The data show 700,000 to 850,000 distinct CDR3 sequences, approximately 29% seen once. There are 13 residues in the CDR3. Germline V gives CDR1 SNHLY, CDR2 FYNNEI. The V end lost 6 bases, the J end lost 2 bases, and 11 bases lay between the germline ends. This receptor was taken from a human donor in good health (CMV status not recorded). Some clones in this sample may be carry-over from other donors' samples. The sequencing here drew on cultured CD8+ T cells from PBMCs, taken from culture after CMV antigen stimulation. The chain combines TRBV2 with TRBJ2-7, with D possibly matching TRBD1 (6 bases). The CDR3, as DNA: TGTGCCAGCAGGCCAGACAGGACCTACGAGCAGTACTTC. It is translated as CASRPDRTYEQYF. Looking up the rest from reference TRBV2 and TRBJ2-7 gives the full variable domain: EPEVTQTPSHQVTQMGQEVILRCVPISNHLYFYWYRQILGQKVEFLVSFYNNEISEKSEIFDDQFSVERPDGSNFTLKIRSTKLEDSAMYFCASRPDRTYEQYFGPGTRLTVT.